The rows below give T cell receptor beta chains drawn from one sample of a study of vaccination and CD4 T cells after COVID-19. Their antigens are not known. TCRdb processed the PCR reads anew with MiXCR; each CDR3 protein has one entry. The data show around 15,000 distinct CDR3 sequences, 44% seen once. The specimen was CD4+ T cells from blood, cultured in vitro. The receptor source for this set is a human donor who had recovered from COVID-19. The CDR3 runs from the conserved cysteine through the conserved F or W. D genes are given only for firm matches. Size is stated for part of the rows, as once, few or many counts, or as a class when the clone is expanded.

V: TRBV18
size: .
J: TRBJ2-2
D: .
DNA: TGTGCCAGCTCAGAGACTAGGGCGGGAAACACCGGGGAGCTGTTTTTT
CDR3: CASSETRAGNTGELFF

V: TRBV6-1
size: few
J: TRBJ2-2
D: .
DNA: TGTGCCAGCAACTTCAGGGAAAGGGGCGGGGAGCTGTTTTTT
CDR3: CASNFRERGGELFF

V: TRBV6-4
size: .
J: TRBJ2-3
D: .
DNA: TGTGCCAACCCGATAGCGCTGACAGATACGCAGTATTTT
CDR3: CANPIALTDTQYF

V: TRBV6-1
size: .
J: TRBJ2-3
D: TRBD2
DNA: TGTGCCAGCAGGTTTACTAGCGACAACACAGATACGCAGTATTTT
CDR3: CASRFTSDNTDTQYF

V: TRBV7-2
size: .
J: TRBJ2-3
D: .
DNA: TGTGCCAGCAGCTTAGGACCACAAGGCGCAGATACGCAGTATTTT
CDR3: CASSLGPQGADTQYF

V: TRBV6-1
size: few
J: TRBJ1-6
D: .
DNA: TGTGCCAGCAGTGTCAGGAATTCACCCCTCCACTTT
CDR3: CASSVRNSPLHF

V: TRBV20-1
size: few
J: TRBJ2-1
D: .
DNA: TGCAGTGCTAGAGATGCCACGGACTGGAGCTCCTACAATGAGCAGTTCTTC
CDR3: CSARDATDWSSYNEQFF

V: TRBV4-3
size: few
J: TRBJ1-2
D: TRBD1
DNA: TGCGCCAGCAGCCAGCAGACAGGGGATGGCTACACCTTC
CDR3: CASSQQTGDGYTF

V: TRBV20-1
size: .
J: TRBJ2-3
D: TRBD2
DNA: TGCAGTGCCCCCACTCTAGCGGAGGTCACAGATACGCAGTATTTT
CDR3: CSAPTLAEVTDTQYF

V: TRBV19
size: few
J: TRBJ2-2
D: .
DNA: TGTGCCAGTAGTATAGGGTTGACTGCCGGGGAGCTGTTTTTT
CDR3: CASSIGLTAGELFF

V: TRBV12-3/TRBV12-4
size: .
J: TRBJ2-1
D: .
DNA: TGTGCCAGCAGTTTAGCGCAGGGCAGGGCCAATGAGCAGTTCTTC
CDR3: CASSLAQGRANEQFF

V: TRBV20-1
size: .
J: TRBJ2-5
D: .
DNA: TGCGGGGGAGTTCGTTCAGAGACCCAGTACTTC
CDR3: CGGVRSETQYF

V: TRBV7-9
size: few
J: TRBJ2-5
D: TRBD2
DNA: TGTGCCAGCAGTTTAGCTTCCGGGGGGCAAGAGACCCAGTACTTC
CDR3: CASSLASGGQETQYF

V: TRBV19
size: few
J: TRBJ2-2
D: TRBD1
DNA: TGTGCCAGTAGTCGGGGGACAGGGTATGCCGGGGAGCTGTTTTTT
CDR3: CASSRGTGYAGELFF

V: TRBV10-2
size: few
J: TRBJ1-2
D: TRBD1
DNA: TGCGCCAGCACTGAAAATACAATGACAGGGCGAGGCTACACCTTC
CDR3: CASTENTMTGRGYTF

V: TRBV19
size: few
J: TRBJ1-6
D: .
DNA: TGTGCCACTACGGACGGTTATAATTCACCCCTCCACTTT
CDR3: CATTDGYNSPLHF

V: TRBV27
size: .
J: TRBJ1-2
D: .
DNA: TGTGCCAGCAGTCCCCTTGGGGAGCCATATGGCTACACCTTC
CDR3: CASSPLGEPYGYTF

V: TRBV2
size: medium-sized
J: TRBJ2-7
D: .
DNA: TGTGCCAGCAGGATGACCTACGAGCAGTACTTC
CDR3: CASRMTYEQYF

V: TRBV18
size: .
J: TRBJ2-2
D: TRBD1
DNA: TGTGCCAGCTCACCACAAGGGACAGGGGGCGCCGGCGGGGAGCTGTTTTTT
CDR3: CASSPQGTGGAGGELFF

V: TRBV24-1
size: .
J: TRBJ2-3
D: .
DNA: TGTGCCACCAGTGACCCGAGAGGTGCGGGTCCGGATACGCAGTATTTT
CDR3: CATSDPRGAGPDTQYF

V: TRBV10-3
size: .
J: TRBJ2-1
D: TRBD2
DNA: TGTGCCATCAGGGGGGGGTCTAGCGGGAGCAATGAGCAGTTCTTC
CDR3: CAIRGGSSGSNEQFF

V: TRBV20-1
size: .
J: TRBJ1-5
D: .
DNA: TGCAGTGCTAGAGGTGTCCAGACCCATCAGCCCCAGCATTTT
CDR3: CSARGVQTHQPQHF

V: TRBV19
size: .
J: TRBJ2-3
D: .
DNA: TGTGCCAGTGAATCGTCAGATACGCAGTATTTT
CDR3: CASESSDTQYF

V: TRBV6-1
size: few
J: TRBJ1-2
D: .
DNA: TGTGCCAGCAGTGTAATGGAGGGGACTAACTATGGCTACACCTTC
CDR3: CASSVMEGTNYGYTF

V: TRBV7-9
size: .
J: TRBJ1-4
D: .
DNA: TGTGCCAGCAGCTTTTCGACCGAGAATGAAAAACTGTTTTTT
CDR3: CASSFSTENEKLFF

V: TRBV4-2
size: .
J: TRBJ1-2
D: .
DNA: TGTGCCAGCAGCCAACCCGGACAGCACTATGGCTACACCTTC
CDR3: CASSQPGQHYGYTF

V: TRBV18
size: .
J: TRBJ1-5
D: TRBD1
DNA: TGTGCCAGCGGACAGGGGATCAATCAGCCCCAGCATTTT
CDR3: CASGQGINQPQHF

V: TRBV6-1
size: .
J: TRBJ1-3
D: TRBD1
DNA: TGTGCCAGCAGTGAAGGGACAGGGGGGCAAAACACCATATATTTT
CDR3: CASSEGTGGQNTIYF

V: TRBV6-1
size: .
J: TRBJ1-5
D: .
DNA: TGTGCCAGCAGACGTGGCATCGGCCAATTTTATAGCATTCAGCCCCAGCATTTT
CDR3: CASRRGIGQFYSIQPQHF

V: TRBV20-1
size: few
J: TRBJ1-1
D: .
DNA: TGCAGTGCTAGAGATTTGCGAGTGAACACTGAAGCTTTCTTT
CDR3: CSARDLRVNTEAFF

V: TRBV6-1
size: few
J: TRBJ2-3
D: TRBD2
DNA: TGTGCCAGCAGTGAGGGACTAGCGGGAGGAATAGATACGCAGTATTTT
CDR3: CASSEGLAGGIDTQYF

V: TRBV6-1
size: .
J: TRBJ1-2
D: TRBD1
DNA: TGTGCCAGCAGTCTGACAGGGGGAGTTAACTATGGCTACACCTTC
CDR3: CASSLTGGVNYGYTF

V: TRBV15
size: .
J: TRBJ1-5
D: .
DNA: TGTGCCACCAGCGGATACTCATCCGGGAGCCTGGAGAGCAATCAGCCCCAGCATTTT
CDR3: CATSGYSSGSLESNQPQHF

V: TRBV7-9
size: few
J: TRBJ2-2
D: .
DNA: TGTGCCAGCAGCTTAACCAGCGGGGAGCTGTTTTTT
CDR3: CASSLTSGELFF

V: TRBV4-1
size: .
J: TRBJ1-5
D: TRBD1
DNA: TGCGCCAGCAGCCAAGAATCGGGCAGGGGGTATAATCAGCCCCAGCATTTT
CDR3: CASSQESGRGYNQPQHF

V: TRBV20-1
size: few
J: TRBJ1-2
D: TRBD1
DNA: TGCAGTGCCCCAGGGGGCTACCGGTCTAACTATGGCTACACCTTC
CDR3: CSAPGGYRSNYGYTF

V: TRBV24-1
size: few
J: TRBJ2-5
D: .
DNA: TGTGCCACCAGTGATTTAAGGGCCGCCCAAGAGACCCAGTACTTC
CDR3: CATSDLRAAQETQYF

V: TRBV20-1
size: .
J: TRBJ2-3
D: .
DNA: TGCAGTGCTTTGCCGGACCACCTTACGCAGTATTTT
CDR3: CSALPDHLTQYF

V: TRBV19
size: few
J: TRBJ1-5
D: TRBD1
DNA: TGTGCCAGTAGTATGGGACAGGGAAGGAATCAGCCCCAGCATTTT
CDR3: CASSMGQGRNQPQHF

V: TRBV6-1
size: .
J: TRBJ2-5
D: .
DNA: TGTGCCAGCATGGGCAGGACCCTTCCCCGGGAGACCCAGTACTTC
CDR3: CASMGRTLPRETQYF